This TCR beta chain originates from a study of blood T cell repertoires in COVID-19. Study overall: Specimens from acute and convalescent COVID-19 originated in the United States, Italy and Spain. In each case, the material was cDNA or gDNA derived from T cells, B-cell-depleted T cells, or PBMCs.

Per the original methods: Amplifying reference gene primers gave estimates of nucleated cell counts. TCRdb keeps only in-frame clones here, not all; method: immunoSEQ multiplex PCR. The D gene and trimming were derived from the DNA, and the V and J assignments and clone size from that table. The data contain 40,000 to 50,000 clones, 75% to 95% of them singletons. This clone was picked up a small number of times. Germline assignment: CDR1 SGHRS and CDR2 YFSETQ. The CDR3 spans 14 residues. Trimming took off 3 bases at V and 7 bases at J, with 14 bases between the two ends. The chain links TRBV5-1 to TRBJ2-1, with D possibly being TRBD1 (6 bases). Source material: peripheral blood. The sequence derives from a man in his 70s with active COVID-19. DNA of the CDR3: TGCGCCAGCAGCTCCCAGGGGTATCAAAATGAGCAGTTCTTC. This sequence encodes CASSSQGYQNEQFF.